This is a list of T cell receptor beta chains from one sample in a study of OX40 agonist ivuxolimab in advanced cancers. Profiled with immunoSEQ multiplex PCR; TCRdb holds only in-frame clones, not every one. The data contain 75,000 to 95,000 clones, approximately 90% of them seen just once; the ten biggest clones take up 0.51%. The sample consisted of CD4+ or CD8+ T cells sorted from blood, taken in a trial of the OX40 agonist ivuxolimab. Receptor source: an adult with an advanced solid tumor such as melanoma, head and neck, liver or kidney cancer. Both conserved end residues are part of each CDR3. A D gene is named only where the DNA matches it firmly. Only some rows state a clone size, as once, few, many or a class for expanded clones.

TRBD2	few	TRBJ2-3	TRBV15	CATSRVGLAEGRDTQYF	TGTGCCACCAGCAGAGTAGGACTAGCGGAGGGGAGAGATACGCAGTATTTT
TRBD2	.	TRBJ2-7	TRBV11-2	CASSSGLAAEEQYF	TGTGCCAGCAGCTCGGGACTAGCGGCCGAGGAGCAGTACTTC
.	.	TRBJ1-5	TRBV21-1	CASSHVQRENQPQHF	TGTGCCAGCAGCCACGTTCAGAGGGAGAATCAGCCCCAGCATTTT
.	.	TRBJ1-1	TRBV11-2	CASSSTGSLTEAFF	TGTGCCAGCAGCTCGACAGGTTCCCTCACTGAAGCTTTCTTT
TRBD2	.	TRBJ2-5	TRBV6-6	CASSQQAGGRETQYF	TGTGCCAGCAGTCAACAAGCGGGGGGGCGCGAGACCCAGTACTTC
.	.	TRBJ2-5	TRBV7-7	CASSKDSGQETQYF	TGTGCTAGCAGCAAGGACAGTGGGCAAGAGACCCAGTACTTC
.	.	TRBJ1-2	TRBV20-1	CSAEGGNGYTF	TGCAGTGCTGAGGGAGGGAACGGCTACACCTTC
.	.	TRBJ1-6	TRBV23-1	CASSHLRDWRDSPLHF	TGCGCCAGCAGCCATCTTAGGGATTGGCGGGATTCACCCCTCCACTTT
.	few	TRBJ1-3	TRBV30	CAWGRRDSGNTIYF	TGTGCCTGGGGTCGAAGGGACTCTGGAAACACCATATATTTT
TRBD1	.	TRBJ2-5	TRBV6-1	CASSASTGTGETQYF	TGTGCCAGCAGTGCTTCGACAGGGACCGGCGAGACCCAGTACTTC
TRBD2	once	TRBJ2-2	TRBV5-1	CASSPLAGDNTGELFF	TGCGCCAGCAGCCCCCTAGCGGGGGACAACACCGGGGAGCTGTTTTTT
.	.	TRBJ1-6	TRBV5-1	CASSLVDSSSYNSPLHF	TGCGCCAGCAGCTTGGTGGACAGCAGCTCCTATAATTCACCCCTCCACTTT
TRBD2	.	TRBJ2-3	TRBV4-2	CASSQGAFAGGGTDTQYF	TGTGCCAGCAGCCAAGGGGCTTTCGCGGGAGGTGGCACAGATACGCAGTATTTT
TRBD1	.	TRBJ2-2	TRBV6-1	CASSEDRGRTGELFF	TGTGCCAGCAGTGAGGACAGGGGAAGGACCGGGGAGCTGTTTTTT
.	.	TRBJ1-1	TRBV18	CASAPGQDTEAFF	TGTGCCAGCGCACCGGGACAAGACACTGAAGCTTTCTTT
TRBD2	.	TRBJ2-1	TRBV7-3	CASSRDGLAGNEQFF	TGTGCCAGCAGTCGCGACGGACTAGCGGGTAATGAGCAGTTCTTC
.	.	TRBJ1-5	TRBV6-6	CASSLDGNQPQHF	TGTGCCAGCAGTCTGGACGGGAATCAGCCCCAGCATTTT
.	once	TRBJ1-1	TRBV2	CASRGEYRAFF	TGTGCCAGCAGGGGAGAGTATCGCGCTTTCTTT